Included here is one T cell receptor beta chain sequence, with context. This record comes from a study of blood T cells in healthy people across ages. This CDR3 has 14 amino acids. CDR1 is SQVTM, CDR2 ANQGSEA, per germline. Using a J-beta primer mix together with a sample-barcoded 5' primer, a second PCR was run for roughly 6 to 11 cycles. Via MiXCR, TCRdb re-called the 5' RACE reads, giving one row per CDR3 protein. The table lists approximately 1,000,000 distinct CDR3 sequences, 45% of them singletons. The source of this sequence is a woman aged 60-75 years in good health. The sequenced material came from blood. The chain recombines TRBV29-1 with TRBJ2-4; TRBD1 matches 10 bases. Judging by the DNA end, TRBJ2-7 fits better; the J call may be wrong. CDR3 loop: CSVAVTGGTYEQYF. The CDR3 nucleotides are TGCAGCGTTGCCGTGACAGGGGGCACCTACGAGCAGTACTTC.